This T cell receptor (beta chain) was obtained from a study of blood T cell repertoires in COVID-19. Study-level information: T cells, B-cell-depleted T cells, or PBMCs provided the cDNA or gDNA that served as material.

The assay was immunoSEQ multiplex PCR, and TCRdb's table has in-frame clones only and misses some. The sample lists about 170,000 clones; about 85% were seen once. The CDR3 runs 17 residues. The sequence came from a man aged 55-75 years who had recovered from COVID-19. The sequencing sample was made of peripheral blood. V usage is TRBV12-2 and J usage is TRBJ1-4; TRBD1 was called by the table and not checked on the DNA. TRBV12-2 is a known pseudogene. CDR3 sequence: CASRLAGAGGLSEKLFF. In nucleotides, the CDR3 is TGTGCAAGTCGCTTAGCAGGGGCAGGGGGCTTGAGTGAAAAACTGTTTTTT.